These 4 T cell receptor beta chains were sequenced from one sample in a study of blood T cells in healthy people across ages. A J-beta primer mix and a sample-barcoded 5' primer were used in a second PCR of about 7 to 12 cycles. TCRdb recomputed calls from the 5' RACE reads with MiXCR, one row per CDR3 protein. The table lists some 800,000 distinct CDR3 sequences, more than 20% of them singletons, with roughly 3.8% in the top ten. The sample was also reused in another study, on T cells of mothers and their children.

Sequenced input: blood. These receptor sequences come from a boy under 18 in good health.

This chain joins TRBV3-1 and TRBJ1-1; 7 nucleotides match TRBD1. This CDR3 region has 17 residues. Germline assignment: CDR1 LGHDT and CDR2 YNNKEL (reference sequence). J gave up 4 bases and V 0 bases, and 11 bases lay outside the gene matches. CDR3 region: CASSQESAQGRGTEAFF. The CDR3 DNA is TGTGCCAGCAGCCAAGAGTCGGCACAGGGGCGAGGCACTGAAGCTTTCTTT.

This clonotype showed up just a few times. CDR3 sequence reads: CASSLATGGSNQPQHF. The CDR3 coding sequence is TGTGCCAGCAGCTTAGCGACAGGGGGCTCCAATCAGCCCCAGCATTTT. The chain is built from TRBV7-9 and TRBJ1-5; 10 nucleotides align to TRBD1. Per germline, CDR1 SEHNR and CDR2 FQNEAQ (reference sequence). The ends lost 0 bases at V and 3 bases at J; junction bases unmatched: 2. There are 16 residues in the CDR3.

This clonotype was found a few times. The chain combines TRBV7-9 with TRBJ1-3; D unclear. Germline assignment: CDR1 SEHNR and CDR2 FQNEAQ (reference sequence). CDR3 size: 13 residues. V dropped 5 bases and J dropped 4 bases, with 9 bases sitting between them. This CDR3 is CASSAALGNTIYF. CDR3 nucleotides: TGTGCCAGCAGCGCCGCACTAGGAAACACCATATATTTT. Supplemented by reference TRBV7-9 and TRBJ1-3, the full variable domain reads DTGVSQNPRHKITKRGQNVTFRCDPISEHNRLYWYRQTLGQGPEFLTYFQNEAQLEKSRLLSDRFSAERPKGSFSTLEIQRTEQGDSAMYLCASSAALGNTIYFGEGSWLTVV.

The V and J genes are TRBV29-1 and TRBJ2-3; D remains unclear. This CDR3 spans 12 amino acids. Deletions cut 7 bases from V and 2 bases from J, with 10 bases between. The germline V gene has CDR1 SQVTM and CDR2 ANQGSEA. CDR3: CSGSWNTDTQYF. DNA for the CDR3: TGCAGCGGTTCCTGGAACACAGATACGCAGTATTTT.